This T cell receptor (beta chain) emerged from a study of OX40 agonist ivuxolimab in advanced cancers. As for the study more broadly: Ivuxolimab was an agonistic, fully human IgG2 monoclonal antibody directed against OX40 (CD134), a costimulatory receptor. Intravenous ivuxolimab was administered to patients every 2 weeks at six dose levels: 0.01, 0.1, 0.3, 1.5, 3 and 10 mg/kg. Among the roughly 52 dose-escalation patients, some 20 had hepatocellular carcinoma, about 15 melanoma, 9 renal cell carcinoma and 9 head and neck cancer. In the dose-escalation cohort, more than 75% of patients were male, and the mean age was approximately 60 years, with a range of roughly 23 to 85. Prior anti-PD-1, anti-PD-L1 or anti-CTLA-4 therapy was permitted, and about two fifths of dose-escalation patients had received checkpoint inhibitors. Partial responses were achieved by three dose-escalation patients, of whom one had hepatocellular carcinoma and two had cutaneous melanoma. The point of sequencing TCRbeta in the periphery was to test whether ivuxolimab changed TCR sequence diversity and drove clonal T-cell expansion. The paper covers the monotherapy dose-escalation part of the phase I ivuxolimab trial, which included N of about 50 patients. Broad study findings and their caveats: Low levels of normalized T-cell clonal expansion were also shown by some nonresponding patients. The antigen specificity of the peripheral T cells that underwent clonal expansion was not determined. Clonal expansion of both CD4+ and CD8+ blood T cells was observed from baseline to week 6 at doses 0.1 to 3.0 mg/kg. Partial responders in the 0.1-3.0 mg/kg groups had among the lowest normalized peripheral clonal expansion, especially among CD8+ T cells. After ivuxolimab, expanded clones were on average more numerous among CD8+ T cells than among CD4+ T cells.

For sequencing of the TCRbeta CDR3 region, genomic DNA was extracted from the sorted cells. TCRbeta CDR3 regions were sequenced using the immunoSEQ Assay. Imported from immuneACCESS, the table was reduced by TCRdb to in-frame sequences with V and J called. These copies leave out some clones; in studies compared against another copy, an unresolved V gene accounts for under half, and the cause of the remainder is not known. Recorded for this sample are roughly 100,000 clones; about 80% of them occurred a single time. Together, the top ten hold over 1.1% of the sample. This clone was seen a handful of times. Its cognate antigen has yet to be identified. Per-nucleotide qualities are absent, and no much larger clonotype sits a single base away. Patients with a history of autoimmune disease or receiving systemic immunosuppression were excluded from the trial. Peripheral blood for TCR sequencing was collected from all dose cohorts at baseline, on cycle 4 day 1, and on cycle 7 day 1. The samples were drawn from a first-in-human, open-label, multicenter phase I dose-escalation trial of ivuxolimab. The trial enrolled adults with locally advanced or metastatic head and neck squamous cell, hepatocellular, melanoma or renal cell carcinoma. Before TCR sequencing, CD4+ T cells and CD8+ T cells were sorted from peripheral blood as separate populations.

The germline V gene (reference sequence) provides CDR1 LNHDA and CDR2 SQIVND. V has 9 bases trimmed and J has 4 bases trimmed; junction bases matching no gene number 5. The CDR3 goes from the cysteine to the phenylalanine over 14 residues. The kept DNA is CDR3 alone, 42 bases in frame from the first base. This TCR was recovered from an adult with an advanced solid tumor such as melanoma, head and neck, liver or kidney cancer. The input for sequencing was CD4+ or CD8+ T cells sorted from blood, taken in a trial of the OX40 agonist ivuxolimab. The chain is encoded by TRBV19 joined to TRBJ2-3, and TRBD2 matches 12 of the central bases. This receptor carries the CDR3 CASTTSGRADTQYF. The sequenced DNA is TGTGCCAGCACGACTAGCGGGAGAGCAGATACGCAGTATTTT.